This T cell receptor beta chain was captured by sequencing in a study of blood T cell repertoires in COVID-19. Study context: Collection of acute and convalescent COVID-19 samples took place in the United States, Italy and Spain. Sources were T cells, B-cell-depleted T cells, or PBMCs; the material itself was cDNA or gDNA.

Original processing notes: Using reference gene primer amplification, nucleated cell counts were estimated. TCRdb's table, derived via immunoSEQ multiplex PCR, lists solely in-frame clones and lacks some. The V and J calls and clone size were taken over from that table, and D and trimming were inferred from the DNA. This sample has about 80,000 clones, with around 89% found just once. The V and J ends lost 9 bases and 3 bases respectively, with 18 bases between them. This CDR3 is 14 amino acids long. Germline V CDR1 and CDR2: MRHNA, SNTAGT. The rearrangement links TRBV6-4 to TRBJ2-7, with D tentatively TRBD1 (6 bases). This receptor was obtained from a woman older than 75 with acute or convalescent COVID-19. The material sequenced was peripheral blood. CDR3 in DNA: TGTGCCAGTGAACGTCCGGGACACCTCTACGAGCAGTACTTC. Its translation: CASERPGHLYEQYF.